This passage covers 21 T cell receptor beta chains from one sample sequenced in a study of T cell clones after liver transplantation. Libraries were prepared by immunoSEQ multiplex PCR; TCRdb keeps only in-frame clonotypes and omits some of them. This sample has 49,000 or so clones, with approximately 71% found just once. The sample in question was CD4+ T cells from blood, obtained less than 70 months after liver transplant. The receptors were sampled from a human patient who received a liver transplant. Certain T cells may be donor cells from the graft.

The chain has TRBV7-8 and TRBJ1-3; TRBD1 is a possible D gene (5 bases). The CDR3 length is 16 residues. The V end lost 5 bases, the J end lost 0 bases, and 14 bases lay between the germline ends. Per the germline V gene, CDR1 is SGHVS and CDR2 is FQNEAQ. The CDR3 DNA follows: TGTGCCAGCAGCCCCCACAGGATGAGCTCTGGAAACACCATATATTTT. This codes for CASSPHRMSSGNTIYF.

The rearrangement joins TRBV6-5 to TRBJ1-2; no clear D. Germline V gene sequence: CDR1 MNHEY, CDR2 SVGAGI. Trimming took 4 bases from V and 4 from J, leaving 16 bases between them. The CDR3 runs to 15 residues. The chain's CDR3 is CASSLGAQAFYGYTF. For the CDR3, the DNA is TGTGCCAGCAGTTTAGGAGCCCAGGCTTTCTATGGCTACACCTTC.

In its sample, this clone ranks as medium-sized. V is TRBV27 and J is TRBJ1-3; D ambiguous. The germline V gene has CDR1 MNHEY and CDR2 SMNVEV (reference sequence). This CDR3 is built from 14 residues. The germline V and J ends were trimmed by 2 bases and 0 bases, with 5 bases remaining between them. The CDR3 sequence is CASSLTVSGNTIYF. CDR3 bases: TGTGCCAGCAGTTTAACAGTCTCTGGAAACACCATATATTTT.

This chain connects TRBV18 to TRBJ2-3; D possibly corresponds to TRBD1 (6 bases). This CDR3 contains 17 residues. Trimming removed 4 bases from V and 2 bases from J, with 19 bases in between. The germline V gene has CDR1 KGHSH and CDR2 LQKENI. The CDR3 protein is CASSQVQDSLYTDTQYF. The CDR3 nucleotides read TGTGCCAGCTCACAGGTCCAGGACAGTCTTTACACAGATACGCAGTATTTT. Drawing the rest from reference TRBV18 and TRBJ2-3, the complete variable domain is NAGVMQNPRHLVRRRGQEARLRCSPMKGHSHVYWYRQLPEEGLKFMVYLQKENIIDESGMPKERFSAEFPKEGPSILRIQQVVRGDSAAYFCASSQVQDSLYTDTQYFGPGTRLTVL.

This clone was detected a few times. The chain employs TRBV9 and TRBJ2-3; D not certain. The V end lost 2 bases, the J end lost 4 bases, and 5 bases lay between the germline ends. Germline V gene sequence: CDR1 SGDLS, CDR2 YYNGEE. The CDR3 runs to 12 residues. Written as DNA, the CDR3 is TGTGCCAGCAGCGTTAGTGCAGATACGCAGTATTTT. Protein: CASSVSADTQYF.

This chain's CDR3 is CASSILGQGGGQPQHF. CDR3 nucleotides: TGTGCCAGTAGTATACTGGGACAGGGAGGGGGGCAGCCCCAGCATTTT. V gene TRBV19 combines with J gene TRBJ1-5, with 9 bases identical to TRBD1. CDR1 and CDR2 (germline): LNHDA, SQIVND (reference sequence). V dropped 2 bases and J dropped 7; count of bases not matched to a gene: 9. CDR3 size: 16 residues.

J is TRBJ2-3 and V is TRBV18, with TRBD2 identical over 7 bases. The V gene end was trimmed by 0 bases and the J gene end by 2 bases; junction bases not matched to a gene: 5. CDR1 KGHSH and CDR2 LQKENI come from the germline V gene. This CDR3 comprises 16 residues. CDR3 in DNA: TGTGCCAGCTCACCACCCCTAGGGACTACCACAGATACGCAGTATTTT. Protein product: CASSPPLGTTTDTQYF.

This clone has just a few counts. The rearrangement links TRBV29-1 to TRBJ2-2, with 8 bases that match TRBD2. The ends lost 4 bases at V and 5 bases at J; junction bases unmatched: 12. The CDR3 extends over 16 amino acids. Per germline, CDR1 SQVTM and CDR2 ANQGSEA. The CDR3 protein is CSVAPSGGGRTGELFF. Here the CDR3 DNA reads TGCAGCGTTGCGCCCTCGGGAGGGGGGAGGACCGGGGAGCTGTTTTTT.

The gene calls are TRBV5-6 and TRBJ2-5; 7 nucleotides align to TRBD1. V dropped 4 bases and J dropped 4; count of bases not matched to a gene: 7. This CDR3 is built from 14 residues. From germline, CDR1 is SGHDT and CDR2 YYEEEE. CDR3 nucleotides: TGTGCCAGCAGCAAAAGGGACAGCACAGAGACCCAGTACTTC. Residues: CASSKRDSTETQYF.

This CDR3 is CASSADREENTEAFF. CDR3 in DNA: TGTGCCAGCAGTGCGGACAGGGAGGAAAACACTGAAGCTTTCTTT. The chain employs TRBV28 and TRBJ1-1, with 8 bases that match TRBD1. Germline lookup yields CDR1 MDHEN and CDR2 SYDVKM. The V gene end was trimmed by 5 bases and the J gene end by 2 bases; junction bases not matched to a gene: 7. This CDR3 spans 15 amino acids.

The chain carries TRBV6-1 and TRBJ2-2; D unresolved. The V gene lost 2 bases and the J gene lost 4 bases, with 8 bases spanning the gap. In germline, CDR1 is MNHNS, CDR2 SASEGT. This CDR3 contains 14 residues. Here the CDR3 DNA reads TGTGCCAGCAGTGAATTGGGCAGCACCGGGGAGCTGTTTTTT. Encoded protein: CASSELGSTGELFF.

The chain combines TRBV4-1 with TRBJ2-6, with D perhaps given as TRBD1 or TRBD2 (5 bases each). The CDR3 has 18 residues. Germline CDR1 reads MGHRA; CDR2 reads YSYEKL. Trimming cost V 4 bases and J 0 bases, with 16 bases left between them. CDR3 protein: CASSPTESGTSGANVLTF. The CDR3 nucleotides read TGCGCCAGCAGCCCCACAGAGTCCGGGACCTCTGGGGCCAACGTCCTGACTTTC.

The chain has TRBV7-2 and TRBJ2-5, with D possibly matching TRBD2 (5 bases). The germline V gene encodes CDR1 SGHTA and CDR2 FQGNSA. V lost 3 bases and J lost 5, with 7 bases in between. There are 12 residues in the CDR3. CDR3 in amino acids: CASSFGEETQYF. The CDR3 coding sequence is TGTGCCAGCAGCTTTGGGGAGGAGACCCAGTACTTC.

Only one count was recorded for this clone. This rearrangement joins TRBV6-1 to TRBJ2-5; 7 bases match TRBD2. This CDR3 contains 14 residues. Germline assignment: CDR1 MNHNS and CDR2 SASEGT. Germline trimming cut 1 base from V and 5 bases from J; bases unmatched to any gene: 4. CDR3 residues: CASSEGGGWETQYF. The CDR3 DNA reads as TGTGCCAGCAGTGAAGGGGGGGGATGGGAGACCCAGTACTTC.

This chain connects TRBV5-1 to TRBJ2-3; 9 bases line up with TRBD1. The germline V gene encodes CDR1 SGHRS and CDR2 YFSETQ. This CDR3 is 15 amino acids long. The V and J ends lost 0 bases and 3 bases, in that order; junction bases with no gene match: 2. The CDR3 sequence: CASSLDRGQTDTQYF. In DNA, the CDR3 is TGCGCCAGCAGCTTGGACAGGGGGCAAACAGATACGCAGTATTTT.

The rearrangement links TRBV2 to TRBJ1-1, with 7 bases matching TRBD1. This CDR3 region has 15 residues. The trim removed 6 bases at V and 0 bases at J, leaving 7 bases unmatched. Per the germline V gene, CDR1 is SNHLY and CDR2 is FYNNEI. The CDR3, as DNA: TGTGCCAGCAGAGGCAGGGGGGGACTGAACACTGAAGCTTTCTTT. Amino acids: CASRGRGGLNTEAFF.

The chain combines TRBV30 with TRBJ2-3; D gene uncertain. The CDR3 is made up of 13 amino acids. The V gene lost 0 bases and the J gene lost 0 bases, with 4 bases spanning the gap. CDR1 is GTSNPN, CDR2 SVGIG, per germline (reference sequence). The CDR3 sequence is CAWSVQSTDTQYF. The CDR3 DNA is TGTGCCTGGAGTGTACAAAGCACAGATACGCAGTATTTT.

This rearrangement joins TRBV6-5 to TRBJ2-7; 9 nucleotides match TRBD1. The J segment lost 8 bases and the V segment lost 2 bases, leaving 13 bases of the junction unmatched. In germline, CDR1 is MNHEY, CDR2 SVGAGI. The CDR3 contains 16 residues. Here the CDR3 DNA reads TGTGCCAGCAGTTACGACCCTACAGGGGGCAGGGGCAAGCAGTACTTC. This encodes CASSYDPTGGRGKQYF.

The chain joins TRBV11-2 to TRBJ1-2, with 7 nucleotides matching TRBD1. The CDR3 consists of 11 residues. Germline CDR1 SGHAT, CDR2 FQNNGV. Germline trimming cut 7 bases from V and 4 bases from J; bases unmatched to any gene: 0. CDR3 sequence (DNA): TGTGCCAGCACAGGGGGCTATGGCTACACCTTC. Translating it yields CASTGGYGYTF.

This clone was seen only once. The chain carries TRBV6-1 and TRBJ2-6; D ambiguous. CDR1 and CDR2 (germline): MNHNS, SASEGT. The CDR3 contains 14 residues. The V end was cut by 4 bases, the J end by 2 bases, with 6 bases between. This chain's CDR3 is CASSGQAGANVLTF. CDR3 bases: TGTGCCAGCAGTGGTCAAGCTGGGGCCAACGTCCTGACTTTC.

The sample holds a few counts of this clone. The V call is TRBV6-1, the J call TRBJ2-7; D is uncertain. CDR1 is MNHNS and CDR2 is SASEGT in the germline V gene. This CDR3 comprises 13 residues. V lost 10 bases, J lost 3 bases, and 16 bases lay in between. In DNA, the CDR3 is TGTGCCATCACGCCGCCAATCGTCTACGAGCAGTACTTC. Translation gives CAITPPIVYEQYF.